This paragraph covers one T cell receptor (beta chain) sequence. The data derive from a study of blood T cell repertoires in COVID-19. Study context: PBMCs, B-cell-depleted T cells, or T cells were the source of the cDNA or gDNA that made up the material.

Contact with a PCR-confirmed or clinician-diagnosed COVID-19 case occurred within 2 weeks of entry. Original processing methods: It was from reference gene primer amplification that nucleated cell counts were estimated. Repertoires were generated with immunoSEQ multiplex PCR, while TCRdb's copy carries only in-frame clones and drops some. V, J and clone size are those of that table, while D and trimming were read from the DNA. Of a few hundred thousand clones in the sample, 88% were seen once. Trimming cost V 4 bases and J 6 bases, with 7 bases left between them. The CDR3 has 12 amino acids. Germline assignment: CDR1 SGDLS and CDR2 YYNGEE.

The TCR sequence derives from a woman younger than 45 who had been exposed to COVID-19. This rearrangement joins TRBV9 to TRBJ2-2; D unclear. Material: PBMCs or T cells enriched from blood (not recorded which). This CDR3 is CASSREAGELFF. CDR3 in DNA: TGTGCCAGCAGCCGCGAGGCCGGGGAGCTGTTTTTT.